This T cell receptor beta chain was sequenced in a study of beta chain features in type 1 diabetes. The CDR3 consists of 13 residues. The V end lost 4 bases, the J end lost 1 base, and 7 bases lay between the germline ends. Germline V gene sequence: CDR1 MNHEY, CDR2 SVGAGI. Study conclusions and caveats: No resolution was reached here on whether HLA type influences TCRB rearrangement. For Type 1 diabetes patients, all four CD4+ subsets carried TCRB CDR3s that were moderately but significantly shorter.

The study reverse transcribed the entire isolated RNA, so it sequenced expressed TCRB transcripts. Each sample of naive, central memory or regulatory T cells had, on average, about 3.6 million reads. Data came from immunoSEQ multiplex PCR; TCRdb stores just in-frame clones and leaves some out. This table has 250,000 to 300,000 clones, around 24% appearing once. A sort by CD45RO/CCR7/CD25/CD127/CD95/CD27 yielded CD4+ naive, central memory, regulatory and stem cell-like memory cells. With regard to this clone: Its antigen is not known.

Source material: naive CD4+ T cells from blood. The sequence came from a woman in her twenties or thirties with type 1 diabetes. The chain recombines TRBV6-5 with TRBJ1-1; D is unresolved. The CDR3 reads CASSSRQNTEAFF. CDR3 coding DNA: TGTGCCAGCAGTTCCCGACAGAACACTGAAGCTTTCTTT.